Here is one TCR beta chain with its context. Its antigen remains unidentified. This entry comes from a study of cytomegalovirus exposure and HLA in healthy donors. PCR primers comprised 60 Vbeta and 13 Jbeta primers. Clones were read by immunoSEQ multiplex PCR, and TCRdb kept only the in-frame ones, dropping some. The sample carries 100,000 to 120,000 clones, 80% to 85% recorded once. The CDR3 loop spans 15 amino acids. V was trimmed by 1 base and J by 7 bases, leaving 16 bases between them. Looked up from germline, CDR1 is SNHLY and CDR2 is FYNNEI. Study-level points and caveats: TCR beta V- and J-gene trimming was later associated with a missense DCLRE1C variant.

The chain combines TRBV2 with TRBJ2-5; possibly TRBD1 for D (6 bases). This clonotype was obtained from an older woman in good health and CMV-seropositive. The specimen sequenced was PBMCs. Here the CDR3 reads CASSEDFARGGTQYF. CDR3 in DNA: TGTGCCAGCAGTGAAGATTTTGCCAGGGGTGGGACCCAGTACTTC.